The 26 T cell receptor beta chains below all came from one sample that was sequenced in a study of metastatic and nonmetastatic thyroid tumors. TCRdb re-called clones from the PCR reads using MiXCR. The sample consists of approximately 25,000 clones, approximately 15% of them appearing once. Ahead of thyroid surgery, no patient had received treatment of any kind. Sequenced material: blood. These TCRs come from a male donor with papillary thyroid cancer or a benign thyroid nodule (not recorded which). Some clones in this sample may be carry-over from other donors' samples.

This clone was recorded at least ten times. The J gene is TRBJ2-3, the V gene TRBV3-1; D is unclear. Germline CDR1 LGHDT, CDR2 YNNKEL (reference sequence). This CDR3 has 15 residues. Trimming left V 1 base short and J 0 bases short, with 8 bases between. The CDR3 region has the DNA TGTGCCAGCAGCCAAGTCGGGTTGAGCACAGATACGCAGTATTTT. Translated: CASSQVGLSTDTQYF.

About this clone: A read error may account for a junction end that differs from germline. The chain carries TRBV14 and TRBJ2-7; 8 positions match TRBD2. CDR3 size: 14 residues. The V gene's germline CDR1 is SGHDN and CDR2 FVKESK. The CDR3 DNA sequence: TGTGCCAGCAGCGCACTAGCGGTGATTTACGAGCATTACTTC. It encodes CASSALAVIYEHYF.

The chain carries TRBV9 and TRBJ2-3; D gene unclear. Germline CDR1 reads SGDLS; CDR2 reads YYNGEE. The CDR3 totals 16 residues. V was shortened by 3 bases and J by 2 bases, with 16 bases between the two germline ends. CDR3 amino acids: CASSAIVHSDTDTQYF. CDR3 DNA sequence: TGTGCCAGCAGCGCGATCGTCCACTCGGACACAGATACGCAGTATTTT.

This clone was recorded many times. The rearrangement joins TRBV20-1 to TRBJ1-2; D is unclear. V was trimmed by 1 base and J by 1 base, leaving 7 bases between them. Germline V gene lookup returns CDR1 DFQATT and CDR2 SNEGSKA (reference sequence). This CDR3 spans 13 amino acids. The CDR3 DNA reads as TGCAGTGCTAGAGTCGTGGGTAACTATGGCTACACCTTC. This encodes CSARVVGNYGYTF.

This clone was observed many times. The chain uses TRBV12-3 or TRBV12-4 and TRBJ1-5, with a tentative D call TRBD1 (6 bases). Trimming shortened V by 6 bases and J by 4 bases, and 13 bases separated the two germline ends. CDR3 length: 14 amino acids. CDR3 in amino acids: CASSPTGINQPQHF. CDR3 in DNA: TGTGCCAGCAGCCCTACAGGGATTAATCAGCCCCAGCATTTT.

This clone was found many times. The rearrangement uses TRBV19 and TRBJ2-1, with D possibly being TRBD1 (5 bases). The germline V gene encodes CDR1 LNHDA and CDR2 SQIVND (reference sequence). V lost 1 base and J lost 4, with 5 bases in between. CDR3 size: 13 residues. CDR3 in DNA: TGTGCCAGTAGTATAGGACAGTACAATGAGCAGTTCTTC. It codes for CASSIGQYNEQFF.

J is TRBJ2-7 and V is TRBV2; 8 bases align to TRBD1. The germline CDR1 and CDR2 sequences are SNHLY and FYNNEI. CDR3 length equals 14 residues. J lost 6 bases, V lost 10 bases, and 14 bases had no gene match. The DNA of the CDR3 is TGTGCCATCCTTTCAGGGGGCGCAATGTGCGAGCAGTACTTC. The encoded protein is CAILSGGAMCEQYF.

This clone appeared a few times. The V call is TRBV28, the J call TRBJ1-5, with a weak D call TRBD1 (6 bases). CDR1 is MDHEN, CDR2 SYDVKM, per germline. The CDR3 has 15 amino acids. The V end lost 6 bases, the J end lost 2 bases, and 14 bases lay between the germline ends. CDR3 loop: CASSLQGFGNQPQHF. As DNA, the CDR3 is TGTGCCAGCAGCTTACAGGGCTTCGGCAATCAGCCCCAGCATTTT.

By share of the sample, this clone is medium-sized. This chain connects TRBV4-1 to TRBJ1-5; D is undetermined. V was cut by 1 base and J by 0 bases, with 10 bases left in between. This CDR3 spans 16 amino acids. Germline values: CDR1 MGHRA, CDR2 YSYEKL. The CDR3 DNA is TGCGCCAGCAGCCAAGGGGATGGCTATAGCAATCAGCCCCAGCATTTT. Translated, it gives CASSQGDGYSNQPQHF.

This clone rates as medium-sized. The gene calls are TRBV20-1 and TRBJ1-1; no definite D call. Trimming removed 5 bases from V and 5 bases from J, with 12 bases in between. The CDR3 is made up of 12 amino acids. Germline CDR1 and CDR2: DFQATT and SNEGSKA (reference sequence). CDR3 loop: CSAWNGETEAFF. In DNA form, the CDR3 reads TGCAGTGCTTGGAACGGGGAAACTGAAGCTTTCTTT.

This clone came up many times. The chain combines TRBV30 with TRBJ2-7; TRBD2 aligns across 13 bases. V was pared by 3 bases and J by 3 bases, with 2 bases of the junction left unmatched. This CDR3 region has 14 residues. CDR1 is GTSNPN and CDR2 is SVGIG in the germline V gene (reference sequence). CDR3 nucleotide sequence: TGTGCCTGGAGCGGGACTAGCGGGGTCTACGAGCAGTACTTC. Amino acids: CAWSGTSGVYEQYF. Using reference TRBV30 and TRBJ2-7 for the parts outside the CDR3, the full variable domain is SQTIHQWPATLVQPVGSPLSLECTVEGTSNPNLYWYRQAAGRGLQLLFYSVGIGQISSEVPQNLSASRPQDRQFILSSKKLLLSDSGFYLCAWSGTSGVYEQYFGPGTRLTVT.

This clone showed up many times. The chain employs TRBV20-1 and TRBJ1-1, with TRBD1 as a possible D gene (5 bases). Trimming pared 1 base from V and 0 bases from J, leaving 15 bases between. CDR3 length equals 16 residues. Germline V gives CDR1 DFQATT, CDR2 SNEGSKA (reference sequence). CDR3 sequence (DNA): TGCAGTGCTAGAGGGGGGGGTTGGGGGTTGAACACTGAAGCTTTCTTT. Translating it yields CSARGGGWGLNTEAFF.

This clone was observed at least ten times. The chain has TRBV20-1 and TRBJ2-1; 14 bases map to TRBD2. V was pared by 5 bases and J by 9 bases, with 9 bases of the junction left unmatched. This CDR3 is built from 15 residues. Germline loops: CDR1 DFQATT, CDR2 SNEGSKA (reference sequence). The CDR3 region is CSAPKGLAGVGEQFF. CDR3 sequence (DNA): TGCAGTGCTCCCAAGGGACTAGCGGGAGTCGGTGAGCAGTTCTTC.

This clone showed up just a few times. CDR3 nucleotides: TGCAGTGCGGAGGGAAGGCGGGAGCAGTACTTC. Encoded protein: CSAEGRREQYF. J is TRBJ2-7 and V is TRBV20-1, with a possible D match to TRBD2 (6 bases). This CDR3 contains 11 residues. V lost 6 bases and J 7 bases, leaving 13 bases between the germline ends. In germline, CDR1 is DFQATT, CDR2 SNEGSKA (reference sequence).

This clone was detected ten times or more. This sequence joins TRBV5-1 and TRBJ2-2, with TRBD1 identical over 9 bases. V gave up 2 bases and J gave up 5 bases; unmatched junction bases: 7. CDR3 length equals 16 residues. Germline V CDR1 and CDR2: SGHRS, YFSETQ. The DNA for the CDR3 is TGCGCCAGCAGCTTAGGGACAGGGTATCGGACCGGGGAGCTGTTTTTT. It yields the protein CASSLGTGYRTGELFF.

This clone was seen repeatedly, ten times or more. The chain recombines TRBV3-1 with TRBJ1-4; D is undetermined. The germline V gene has CDR1 LGHDT and CDR2 YNNKEL (reference sequence). Deletions cut 0 bases from V and 0 bases from J, with 8 bases between. The CDR3 sequence is 16 residues long. The CDR3, as DNA: TGTGCCAGCAGCCAAGACGGAGTTGCAACTAATGAAAAACTGTTTTTT. This gives the protein CASSQDGVATNEKLFF. Variable domain in full (rest from reference TRBV3-1 and TRBJ1-4): DTAVSQTPKYLVTQMGNDKSIKCEQNLGHDTMYWYKQDSKKFLKIMFSYNNKELIINETVPNRFSPKSPDKAHLNLHINSLELGDSAVYFCASSQDGVATNEKLFFGSGTQLSVL.

With regard to this clone: One junction end disagrees with the germline gene, perhaps due to a read error. The rearrangement joins TRBV6-1 to TRBJ1-5; D is unclear. Germline loops: CDR1 MNHNS, CDR2 SASEGT. The CDR3 totals 16 residues. The CDR3 region is CASSPLTDGIHQPQHF. DNA of the CDR3: TGTGCCAGCAGCCCCCTCACCGACGGCATACATCAGCCACAGCATTTT.

This clone occurred many times. The rearrangement uses TRBV12-3 or TRBV12-4 and TRBJ2-2; D is unresolved. The ends were cut back, 3 bases at V and 6 bases at J, with 5 bases in the middle. This CDR3 is 12 amino acids long. In DNA form, the CDR3 reads TGTGCCAGCAGTTTTTACCCCGGGGAGCTGTTTTTT. Amino acids: CASSFYPGELFF.

This clone was counted ten times or more. The chain uses TRBV27 and TRBJ2-5; 11 bases are a match to TRBD2. Unmatched junction bases numbered 3, after V lost 7 bases and J lost 2 bases. CDR3 length: 14 amino acids. Per the germline V gene, CDR1 is MNHEY and CDR2 is SMNVEV (reference sequence). CDR3 sequence (DNA): TGTGCCAGCAAGACTAGCGGGATTCAAGAGACCCAGTACTTC. Translated, it gives CASKTSGIQETQYF.

This clone was seen repeatedly, ten times or more. This sequence joins TRBV18 and TRBJ2-2; maybe TRBD2 (5 bases). Germline assignment: CDR1 KGHSH and CDR2 LQKENI. V lost 0 bases and J 1 base, leaving 6 bases between the germline ends. The CDR3 has 15 amino acids. The CDR3 reads CASSPPGRNTGELFF. The CDR3 DNA sequence: TGTGCCAGCTCACCACCGGGGAGGAACACCGGGGAGCTGTTTTTT.

This clone was observed at least ten times. The chain uses TRBV19 and TRBJ2-3; no definite D call. Trimming shortened V by 7 bases and J by 4 bases, and 12 bases separated the two germline ends. The CDR3 loop spans 13 amino acids. Germline V gene sequence: CDR1 LNHDA, CDR2 SQIVND (reference sequence). The chain's CDR3 is CASKRREADTQYF. CDR3 coding DNA: TGTGCCAGTAAGAGGAGAGAGGCAGATACGCAGTATTTT.

This clone has only a few counts. The V call is TRBV6-1, the J call TRBJ2-5; tentatively, D is TRBD2 (6 bases). V lost 6 bases and J 1 base, leaving 24 bases between the germline ends. The CDR3 spans 18 residues. Looked up from germline, CDR1 is MNHNS and CDR2 is SASEGT. CDR3 sequence: CASSVQELATGPQETQYF. Written as DNA, the CDR3 is TGTGCCAGCAGCGTTCAGGAACTAGCTACCGGACCCCAAGAGACCCAGTACTTC.

The chain has TRBV6-5 and TRBJ2-7; possibly TRBD1 for D (5 bases). V was trimmed by 2 bases and J by 5 bases, leaving 10 bases between them. The CDR3 runs to 13 residues. Germline loops: CDR1 MNHEY, CDR2 SVGAGI. The CDR3 loop reads CASSYRGRDEQYF. CDR3 nucleotide sequence: TGTGCCAGCAGTTACAGGGGTCGCGACGAGCAGTACTTC.

This clone was found many times. The rearrangement joins TRBV20-1 to TRBJ2-7; 7 bases are a match to TRBD2. From germline, CDR1 is DFQATT and CDR2 SNEGSKA (reference sequence). V lost 3 bases, J lost 5 bases, and 13 bases stayed unmatched. This CDR3 comprises 15 residues. CDR3 DNA: TGCAGTGCTAGCAGGACTAGTGCCGAGAGGGACGAGCAGTACTTC. Its translation is CSASRTSAERDEQYF.

Many counts were recorded for this clone. The V call is TRBV12-3 or TRBV12-4, the J call TRBJ2-1; tentative D call: TRBD1 (6 bases). The CDR3 sequence is 16 residues long. V was trimmed by 6 bases and J by 1 base, leaving 16 bases between them. The CDR3 loop is CASSFTGMWSYNEQFF. CDR3 bases: TGTGCCAGCAGCTTCACAGGGATGTGGTCCTACAATGAGCAGTTCTTC.

The V and J genes are TRBV9 and TRBJ2-1, with D perhaps TRBD1 (6 bases). This CDR3 has 14 residues. Germline CDR1 reads SGDLS; CDR2 reads YYNGEE. Between the trimmed V and J ends, which lost 9 bases and 6 bases, there was a span of 19 bases. Written as DNA, the CDR3 is TGTGCCATCATCGTGTCGGCAGGGGTCAATGAGCAGTTCTTC. Protein product: CAIIVSAGVNEQFF.